These 14 T cell receptor beta chains were all obtained from the same sample, sequenced in a study of blood T cell repertoires in COVID-19 (dated by TCRdb to 2018 to 2020). Library generation was performed with the immunoSEQ multiplex PCR assay. The immuneACCESS repertoire file appears here via TCRdb, limited to in-frame rearrangements. These files lack a portion of the clones; in checked studies, under half of the deficit traces to unresolved V genes, and the cause of the others is not known. This sample gives 200,000 to 250,000 clones in total; 86% of them show up just once. The ten largest clones capture roughly a tenth of the sample. The source material was peripheral blood. The receptor set was obtained from a woman aged 45-60 years with COVID-19, enrolled during active disease.

V is TRBV10-1 and J is TRBJ1-4, with D perhaps matching TRBD1 (6 bases). Germline V lookup: CDR1 WNHNN, CDR2 SYGVQD (reference sequence). The V end lost 3 bases, the J end lost 8 bases, and 16 bases lay between the germline ends. There are 15 residues in the CDR3. The DNA of the CDR3 is TGCGCCAGCAGTGAAGGGGACGACAGGCGGGAAAAACTGTTTTTT. Amino acids: CASSEGDDRREKLFF.

This rearrangement joins TRBV4-1 to TRBJ1-2; 10 positions match TRBD1. The ends lost 6 bases at V and 4 bases at J; junction bases unmatched: 11. Germline V gives CDR1 MGHRA, CDR2 YSYEKL. The CDR3 is 16 amino acids. CDR3 coding DNA: TGCGCCAGCAGTCAGACAGGGGGCGCTTACCGCTATGGCTACACCTTC. Protein product: CASSQTGGAYRYGYTF.

The rearrangement uses TRBV28 and TRBJ1-1; maybe TRBD1 (5 bases). The germline V and J ends were trimmed by 7 bases and 3 bases, with 12 bases remaining between them. There are 13 residues in the CDR3. Per germline, CDR1 MDHEN and CDR2 SYDVKM. DNA for the CDR3: TGTGCCAGCATTGGGGGGGGTTACACTGAAGCTTTCTTT. It translates to CASIGGGYTEAFF.

V is TRBV12-3 or TRBV12-4 and J is TRBJ1-5; D gene ambiguous. The CDR3 consists of 13 residues. V lost 6 bases, J lost 9 bases, and 15 bases lay in between. The CDR3 loop reads CASRSDPSRPQHF. The DNA for the CDR3 is TGTGCCAGCAGGTCCGATCCGTCCAGGCCCCAGCATTTT.

The chain links TRBV7-2 to TRBJ1-2; 10 nucleotides match TRBD1. Trimming at V came to 4 bases and at J to 5 bases, leaving 4 bases not matched to a gene. CDR1 is SGHTA, CDR2 FQGNSA, per germline. The length of the CDR3 is 14 residues. The chain's CDR3 is CASSSPGQGYGYTF. DNA of the CDR3: TGTGCCAGCAGCTCTCCGGGACAGGGGTATGGCTACACCTTC.

This clone was seen a few times. The V and J genes are TRBV5-1 and TRBJ1-1, with 9 nucleotides matching TRBD1. Germline CDR1 is SGHRS and CDR2 is YFSETQ. Germline trimming cut 7 bases from V and 5 bases from J; bases unmatched to any gene: 12. The CDR3 consists of 15 residues. The CDR3 reads CASQSVTGGWTEAFF. The CDR3 DNA sequence: TGCGCCAGCCAGAGTGTTACAGGGGGCTGGACTGAAGCTTTCTTT.

V and J are TRBV4-1 and TRBJ2-7; 7 bases align to TRBD1. Germline values: CDR1 MGHRA, CDR2 YSYEKL. V gave up 1 base and J gave up 2 bases; unmatched junction bases: 2. The CDR3 totals 14 residues. The DNA for the CDR3 is TGCGCCAGCAGCCAAGGACAGGGAGCCTACGAGCAGTACGTC. This codes for CASSQGQGAYEQYV.

The rearrangement joins TRBV30 to TRBJ2-1; 8 bases are a match to TRBD1. Germline CDR1 is GTSNPN and CDR2 is SVGIG (reference sequence). The CDR3 is 14 residues long. The V segment lost 8 bases and the J segment 4 bases; nucleotides outside the gene matches: 10. CDR3 sequence: CAANHGTGYNEQFF. In DNA form, the CDR3 reads TGTGCCGCTAACCACGGGACAGGTTACAATGAGCAGTTCTTC.

The chain carries TRBV4-3 and TRBJ2-5; 9 nucleotides match TRBD2. The junction had 4 bases not matched to a gene; V was cut back by 1 base and J by 4 bases. Germline CDR1 and CDR2: LGHNA and YSLEER. CDR3 length: 15 residues. As DNA, the CDR3 is TGCGCCAGCAGCCAAGGAGGGACTAGCACAGAGACCCAGTACTTC. Protein product: CASSQGGTSTETQYF.

This clone showed up just once. The genes are TRBV4-3 and TRBJ2-3; TRBD1 agrees at 8 bases. Germline-derived CDR1 and CDR2 are LGHNA and YSLEER. The ends lost 0 bases at V and 2 bases at J; junction bases unmatched: 7. This CDR3 comprises 17 residues. The CDR3 DNA follows: TGCGCCAGCAGCCAAGACGTGGGGCAGGGGGCCACAGATACGCAGTATTTT. Residues: CASSQDVGQGATDTQYF.

This clone was seen once. The V gene is TRBV11-3, the J gene TRBJ1-2; the match to TRBD1 covers 7 bases. The CDR3 sequence is 12 residues long. Germline V lookup: CDR1 SGHNT, CDR2 YENEEA. V lost 7 bases to trimming and J lost 2 bases; unmatched junction nucleotides: 1. CDR3 residues: CASTTGNYGYTF. The CDR3 DNA follows: TGTGCCAGCACGACAGGGAACTATGGCTACACCTTC.

The chain couples TRBV25-1 to TRBJ1-4; TRBD1 aligns across 9 bases. The germline gives CDR1 MGHDK, CDR2 SYGVNS. Unmatched junction bases numbered 6, after V lost 3 bases and J lost 7 bases. This CDR3 spans 15 amino acids. The CDR3 loop is CASSDRDRVPEKLFF. The CDR3 bases are TGTGCCAGCAGTGACCGGGACAGGGTCCCTGAAAAACTGTTTTTT.

The chain couples TRBV30 to TRBJ1-2; D is ambiguous. The CDR3 totals 13 residues. V shed 1 base and J shed 6 bases, with 12 bases lying between them. Germline assignment: CDR1 GTSNPN and CDR2 SVGIG (reference sequence). DNA of the CDR3: TGTGCCTGGAGTGCAGGACTGTATCATGGCTACACCTTC. Protein: CAWSAGLYHGYTF.

The V gene is TRBV29-1, the J gene TRBJ2-3; 12 positions match TRBD2. The V segment lost 4 bases and the J segment 5 bases; nucleotides outside the gene matches: 4. CDR3 length: 14 amino acids. Per the germline V gene, CDR1 is SQVTM and CDR2 is ANQGSEA. CDR3 coding DNA: TGCAGCGTTGCTCTAGCGGGGGGGCTAGATACGCAGTATTTT. Encoded protein: CSVALAGGLDTQYF.